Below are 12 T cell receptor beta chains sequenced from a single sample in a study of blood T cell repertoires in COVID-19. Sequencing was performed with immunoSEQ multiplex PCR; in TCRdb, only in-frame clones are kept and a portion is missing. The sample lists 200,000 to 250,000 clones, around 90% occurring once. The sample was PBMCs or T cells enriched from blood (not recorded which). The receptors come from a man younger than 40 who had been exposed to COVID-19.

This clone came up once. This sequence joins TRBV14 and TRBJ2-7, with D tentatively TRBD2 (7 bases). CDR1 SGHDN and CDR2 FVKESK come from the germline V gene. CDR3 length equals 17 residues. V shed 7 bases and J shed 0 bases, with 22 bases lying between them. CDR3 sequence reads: CASNSPGSGGDSYEQYF. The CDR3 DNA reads TGTGCCAGCAACTCCCCGGGCTCGGGGGGCGACTCCTACGAGCAGTACTTC.

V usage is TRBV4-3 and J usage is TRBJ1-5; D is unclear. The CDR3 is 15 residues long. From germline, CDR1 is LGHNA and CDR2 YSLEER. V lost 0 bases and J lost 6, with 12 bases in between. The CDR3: CASSQETRVGQPQHF. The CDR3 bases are TGCGCCAGCAGCCAAGAAACGAGGGTAGGTCAGCCCCAGCATTTT.

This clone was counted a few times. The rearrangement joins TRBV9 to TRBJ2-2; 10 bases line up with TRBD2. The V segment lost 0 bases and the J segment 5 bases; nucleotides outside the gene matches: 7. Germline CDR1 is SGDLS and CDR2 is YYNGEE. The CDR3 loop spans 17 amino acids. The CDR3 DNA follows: TGTGCCAGCAGCGTAGGCCTAGCGGGGGCGAGGACCGGGGAGCTGTTTTTT. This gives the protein CASSVGLAGARTGELFF.

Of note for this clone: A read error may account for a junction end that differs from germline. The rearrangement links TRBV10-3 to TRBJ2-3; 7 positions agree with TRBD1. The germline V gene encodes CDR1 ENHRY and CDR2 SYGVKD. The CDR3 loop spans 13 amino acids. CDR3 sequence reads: CATGQEITDMQYF. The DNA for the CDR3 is TGTGCCACAGGACAGGAAATCACAGATATGCAGTATTTT.

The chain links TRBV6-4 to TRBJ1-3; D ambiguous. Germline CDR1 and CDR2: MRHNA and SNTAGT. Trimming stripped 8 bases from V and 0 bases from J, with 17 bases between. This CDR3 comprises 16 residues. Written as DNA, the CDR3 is TGTGCCAGCGGGTGCCCCCGACATTCCTCTGGAAACACCATATATTTT. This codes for CASGCPRHSSGNTIYF.

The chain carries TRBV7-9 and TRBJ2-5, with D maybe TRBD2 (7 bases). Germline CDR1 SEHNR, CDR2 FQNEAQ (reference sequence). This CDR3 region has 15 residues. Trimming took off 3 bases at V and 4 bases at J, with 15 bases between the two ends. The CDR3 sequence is CASSLAGALGETQYF. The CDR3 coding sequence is TGTGCCAGCAGCTTGGCGGGGGCCCTTGGAGAGACCCAGTACTTC.

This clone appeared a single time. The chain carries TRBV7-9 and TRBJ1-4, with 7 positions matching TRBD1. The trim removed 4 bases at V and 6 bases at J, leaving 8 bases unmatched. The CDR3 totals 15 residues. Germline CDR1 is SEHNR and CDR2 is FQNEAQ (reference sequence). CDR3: CASSSRDSPDEKLFF. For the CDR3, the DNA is TGTGCCAGCAGCTCGCGGGACAGTCCAGATGAAAAACTGTTTTTT.

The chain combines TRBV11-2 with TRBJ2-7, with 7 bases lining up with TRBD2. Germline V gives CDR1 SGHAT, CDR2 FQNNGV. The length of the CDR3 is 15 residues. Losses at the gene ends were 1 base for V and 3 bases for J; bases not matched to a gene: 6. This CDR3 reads CASSLAGRDYYEQYF. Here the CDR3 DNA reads TGTGCCAGCAGCTTAGCGGGCCGGGACTACTACGAGCAGTACTTC. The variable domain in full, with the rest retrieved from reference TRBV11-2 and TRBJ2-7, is EAGVAQSPRYKIIEKRQSVAFWCNPISGHATLYWYQQILGQGPKLLIQFQNNGVVDDSQLPKDRFSAERLKGVDSTLKIQPAKLEDSAVYLCASSLAGRDYYEQYFGPGTRLTVT.

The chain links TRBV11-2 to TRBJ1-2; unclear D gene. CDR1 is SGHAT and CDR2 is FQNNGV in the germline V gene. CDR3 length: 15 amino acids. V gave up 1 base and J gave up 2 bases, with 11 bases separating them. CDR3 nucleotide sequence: TGTGCCAGCAGCTTAGTGGAGATGACCAACTATGGCTACACCTTC. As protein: CASSLVEMTNYGYTF.

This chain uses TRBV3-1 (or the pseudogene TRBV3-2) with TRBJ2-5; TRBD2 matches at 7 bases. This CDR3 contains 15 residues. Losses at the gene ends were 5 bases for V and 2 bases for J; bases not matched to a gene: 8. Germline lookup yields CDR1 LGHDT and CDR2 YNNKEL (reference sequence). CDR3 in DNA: TGTGCCAGCAGCGTAGGAAGCGGGGATCAAGAGACCCAGTACTTC. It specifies CASSVGSGDQETQYF.

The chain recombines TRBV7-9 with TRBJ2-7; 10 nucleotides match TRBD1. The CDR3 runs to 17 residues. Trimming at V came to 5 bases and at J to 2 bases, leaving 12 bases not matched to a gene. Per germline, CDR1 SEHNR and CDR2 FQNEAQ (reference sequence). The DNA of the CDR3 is TGTGCCAGCAGCCCCATCACGGACAGGGGGGCCCCCTACGAGCAGTACTTC. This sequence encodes CASSPITDRGAPYEQYF.

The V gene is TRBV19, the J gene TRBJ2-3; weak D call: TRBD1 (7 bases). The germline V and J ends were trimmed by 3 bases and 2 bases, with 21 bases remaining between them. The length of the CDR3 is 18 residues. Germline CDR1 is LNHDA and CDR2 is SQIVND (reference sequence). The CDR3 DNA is TGTGCCAGTAGTATCGGCGGCCCAGGGGGAGGTTTCACAGATACGCAGTATTTT. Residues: CASSIGGPGGGFTDTQYF.